These T cell receptor beta chains were read from a single sample in a study of Ad26.COV2.S vaccination and SARS-CoV-2 variants. Using immunoSEQ multiplex PCR, the repertoire was profiled, and TCRdb retains in-frame clones only, with some absent. This repertoire shows some 390,000 clones, about 88% found once; its top ten account for under 4%. Sequenced here: peripheral blood, sampled in a trial of Ad26.COV2.S vaccine versus placebo. Every receptor here comes from a person aged 18-65 years who received the Ad26.COV2.S COVID-19 vaccine or a placebo. Each CDR3 is given with its conserved first and last residue. Each record gives: J gene, clone size, V gene, D gene, CDR3 DNA, CDR3 protein. The D gene is left open where the match is weak. Not every row has a clone size; where given, it reads once, few, many or a size class.

j_call: TRBJ1-1
clone_size: few
v_call: TRBV9
d_call: NA
cdr3_nt: TGTGCCAGCGGAAAACAGGGAGGTTGGACTGAAGCTTTCTTT
cdr3_aa: CASGKQGGWTEAFF

j_call: TRBJ2-2
clone_size: NA
v_call: TRBV12-5
d_call: NA
cdr3_nt: TGTGCTAGTGCTATGCAAACCGGGGAGCTGTTTTTT
cdr3_aa: CASAMQTGELFF

j_call: TRBJ1-2
clone_size: once
v_call: TRBV10-2
d_call: NA
cdr3_nt: TGCGCCAGCAGCCAGGGTGGGGGCTATGGCTACACCTTC
cdr3_aa: CASSQGGGYGYTF

j_call: TRBJ1-3
clone_size: few
v_call: TRBV3-1/TRBV3-2
d_call: NA
cdr3_nt: TGTGCCAGCAGCCAAGATCAAAGTAACTCTGGAAACACCATATATTTT
cdr3_aa: CASSQDQSNSGNTIYF

j_call: TRBJ1-5
clone_size: few
v_call: TRBV30
d_call: NA
cdr3_nt: TGTGCCTGGAGTGTGGGGGCGGACAATCAGCCCCAGCATTTT
cdr3_aa: CAWSVGADNQPQHF

j_call: TRBJ2-5
clone_size: NA
v_call: TRBV5-1
d_call: TRBD2
cdr3_nt: TGCGCCAGCAGTAGCGGGGGGAAAGAGACCCAGTACTTC
cdr3_aa: CASSSGGKETQYF

j_call: TRBJ1-6
clone_size: NA
v_call: TRBV18
d_call: TRBD1
cdr3_nt: TGTGCCAGCTCACTTACCGGGACAGGGGATTCACCCCTCCACTTT
cdr3_aa: CASSLTGTGDSPLHF

j_call: TRBJ2-1
clone_size: NA
v_call: TRBV10-1
d_call: NA
cdr3_nt: TGCGCCAGCAGTTCGACTAGGTTTGGATTCAATGAGCAGTTCTTC
cdr3_aa: CASSSTRFGFNEQFF

j_call: TRBJ1-2
clone_size: few
v_call: TRBV4-2
d_call: TRBD1
cdr3_nt: TGTGCCAGCAGCAGGGACAGACCCAACTATGGCTACACCTTC
cdr3_aa: CASSRDRPNYGYTF

j_call: TRBJ2-7
clone_size: few
v_call: TRBV7-9
d_call: NA
cdr3_nt: TGTGCCAGCAGCTTAATCGGGCAGGCCTCCTACGAGCAGTACTTC
cdr3_aa: CASSLIGQASYEQYF

j_call: TRBJ1-6
clone_size: NA
v_call: TRBV6-5
d_call: NA
cdr3_nt: TGTGCCAGCAGGGCCACAGGACAGTCACCCCTCCACTTT
cdr3_aa: CASRATGQSPLHF

j_call: TRBJ2-3
clone_size: NA
v_call: TRBV5-6
d_call: NA
cdr3_nt: TGTGCCAGCAGCTTGGCCAGTGTTACGCAGTATTTT
cdr3_aa: CASSLASVTQYF

j_call: TRBJ2-2
clone_size: NA
v_call: TRBV19
d_call: TRBD2
cdr3_nt: TGTGCCAGTACCCGGGGGGGCAGGGCTGGCAACACCGGGGAGCTGTTTTTT
cdr3_aa: CASTRGGRAGNTGELFF

j_call: TRBJ2-7
clone_size: NA
v_call: TRBV7-8
d_call: TRBD1
cdr3_nt: TGTGCCAGCAGCTTAGACGACAGGGGGCGAGAGGACGAGCAGTACTTC
cdr3_aa: CASSLDDRGREDEQYF

j_call: TRBJ1-1
clone_size: once
v_call: TRBV5-1
d_call: NA
cdr3_nt: TGCGCCAGCAGAGCTTCGAGGGCTGCAACTGAAGCTTTCTTT
cdr3_aa: CASRASRAATEAFF

j_call: TRBJ2-3
clone_size: NA
v_call: TRBV19
d_call: NA
cdr3_nt: TGTGCCAGTAGTATAAGTCTTGGCCCAGATACGCAGTATTTT
cdr3_aa: CASSISLGPDTQYF

j_call: TRBJ1-3
clone_size: once
v_call: TRBV3-1/TRBV3-2
d_call: NA
cdr3_nt: TGTGCCAGCAGCCAAGGAAGACCGGGTATCCCATATGGAAACACCATATATTTT
cdr3_aa: CASSQGRPGIPYGNTIYF

j_call: TRBJ2-1
clone_size: NA
v_call: TRBV3-1/TRBV3-2
d_call: NA
cdr3_nt: TGTGCCAGCAGCCCCACCCTCGGTACCGTCGATGAGCAGTTCTTC
cdr3_aa: CASSPTLGTVDEQFF

j_call: TRBJ1-1
clone_size: NA
v_call: TRBV27
d_call: TRBD1
cdr3_nt: TGTGCCAGCATGATTACAGGGGGGGACACTGAAGCTTTCTTT
cdr3_aa: CASMITGGDTEAFF

j_call: TRBJ2-2
clone_size: NA
v_call: TRBV19
d_call: NA
cdr3_nt: TGTGCCAGTAGTATACCAGAGAACACCGGGGAGCTGTTTTTT
cdr3_aa: CASSIPENTGELFF

j_call: TRBJ2-3
clone_size: NA
v_call: TRBV3-1/TRBV3-2
d_call: TRBD2
cdr3_nt: TGTGCCAGCAGCTTTACTAGCGGGGGTGACACAGATACGCAGTATTTT
cdr3_aa: CASSFTSGGDTDTQYF

j_call: TRBJ2-3
clone_size: NA
v_call: TRBV7-2
d_call: TRBD2
cdr3_nt: TGTGCCACCCAGGTAGCGGGGGGGTTCACTAGCACAGATACGCAGTATTTT
cdr3_aa: CATQVAGGFTSTDTQYF

j_call: TRBJ2-3
clone_size: NA
v_call: TRBV7-9
d_call: TRBD2
cdr3_nt: TGTGCCAGCAGGGGGGGACTAGCGGGAAAGGGTGCAGATACGCAGTATTTT
cdr3_aa: CASRGGLAGKGADTQYF

j_call: TRBJ2-7
clone_size: NA
v_call: TRBV6-5
d_call: TRBD1
cdr3_nt: TGTGCCAGCAGTTACTACAGGGGTCTCTCCTACGAGCAGTACTTC
cdr3_aa: CASSYYRGLSYEQYF

j_call: TRBJ2-5
clone_size: few
v_call: TRBV5-4
d_call: TRBD2
cdr3_nt: TGTGCCAGCACTGTGGGACTAGCGGACCAAGAGACCCAGTACTTC
cdr3_aa: CASTVGLADQETQYF

j_call: TRBJ2-7
clone_size: NA
v_call: TRBV30
d_call: TRBD2
cdr3_nt: TGTGCCTGGAGTGTACGACTAGCGGGGATCGAGCAGTACTTC
cdr3_aa: CAWSVRLAGIEQYF

j_call: TRBJ2-5
clone_size: NA
v_call: TRBV4-3
d_call: TRBD2
cdr3_nt: TGCGCCAGCAGCCAAGTAGCGGGGTTCCAAGAGACCCAGTACTTC
cdr3_aa: CASSQVAGFQETQYF

j_call: TRBJ2-1
clone_size: NA
v_call: TRBV6-5
d_call: NA
cdr3_nt: TGTGCCAGCAGTTACCAATTTCCCCAGTTCTTC
cdr3_aa: CASSYQFPQFF

j_call: TRBJ2-5
clone_size: once
v_call: TRBV18
d_call: NA
cdr3_nt: TGTGCCAGCTCACCACAGGCAGGGAGGGAGACCCAGTACTTC
cdr3_aa: CASSPQAGRETQYF

j_call: TRBJ2-7
clone_size: NA
v_call: TRBV6-2/TRBV6-3
d_call: NA
cdr3_nt: TGTGCCAGCAGTTCCCCGGGCAGGAGCTCCTACGAGCAGTACTTC
cdr3_aa: CASSSPGRSSYEQYF

j_call: TRBJ1-1
clone_size: NA
v_call: TRBV15
d_call: NA
cdr3_nt: TGTGCCACCAGCAGGGCGGGGCTCGAAGCTTTCTTT
cdr3_aa: CATSRAGLEAFF

j_call: TRBJ2-7
clone_size: NA
v_call: TRBV5-1
d_call: NA
cdr3_nt: TGCGCCAGCAGCACTCAGGGTCCGGATCGCGAGCAGTACTTC
cdr3_aa: CASSTQGPDREQYF

j_call: TRBJ1-1
clone_size: NA
v_call: TRBV18
d_call: NA
cdr3_nt: TGTGCCAGCTCCACGCGGGGGGCTCCTGACACTGAAGCTTTCTTT
cdr3_aa: CASSTRGAPDTEAFF

j_call: TRBJ2-3
clone_size: NA
v_call: TRBV7-2
d_call: NA
cdr3_nt: TGTGGGGCGGGGAACCCTAGCACAGATACGCAGTATTTT
cdr3_aa: CGAGNPSTDTQYF

j_call: TRBJ2-5
clone_size: NA
v_call: TRBV11-2
d_call: TRBD1
cdr3_nt: TGTGCCAGCAGCCCCTGGACAGGGGGCTTAGAGACCCAGTACTTC
cdr3_aa: CASSPWTGGLETQYF

j_call: TRBJ2-1
clone_size: NA
v_call: TRBV24-1
d_call: NA
cdr3_nt: TGTGCCACCAGTGCTGGAAATGAGCAGTTCTTC
cdr3_aa: CATSAGNEQFF

j_call: TRBJ1-5
clone_size: NA
v_call: TRBV19
d_call: NA
cdr3_nt: TGTGCCAGTAGCCTATCCAGGTGGAATCAGCCCCAGCATTTT
cdr3_aa: CASSLSRWNQPQHF

j_call: TRBJ1-6
clone_size: NA
v_call: TRBV19
d_call: TRBD1
cdr3_nt: TGTGCCAGTAGTCTCCGACAGGGGGCTAATTCACCCCTCCACTTT
cdr3_aa: CASSLRQGANSPLHF

j_call: TRBJ1-2
clone_size: NA
v_call: TRBV11-2
d_call: NA
cdr3_nt: TGTGCCAGCAGCGCAGAGGTCGCCGGTGGCTACACCTTC
cdr3_aa: CASSAEVAGGYTF

j_call: TRBJ2-4
clone_size: NA
v_call: TRBV4-1
d_call: NA
cdr3_nt: TGCGCCAGCAGCCAACCGACTAGTCACTCCAAAAACATTCAGTACTTC
cdr3_aa: CASSQPTSHSKNIQYF

j_call: TRBJ2-1
clone_size: NA
v_call: TRBV4-1
d_call: TRBD2
cdr3_nt: TGCGCCAGCAGCCCCGCTTTACCCCGGGGGGGCCTAAGCAATGAGCAGTTCTTC
cdr3_aa: CASSPALPRGGLSNEQFF

j_call: TRBJ2-5
clone_size: NA
v_call: TRBV3-1/TRBV3-2
d_call: TRBD2
cdr3_nt: TGTGCCAGCAGCCAACAGCGGGGGGGGACCCTCCAAGAGACCCAGTACTTC
cdr3_aa: CASSQQRGGTLQETQYF